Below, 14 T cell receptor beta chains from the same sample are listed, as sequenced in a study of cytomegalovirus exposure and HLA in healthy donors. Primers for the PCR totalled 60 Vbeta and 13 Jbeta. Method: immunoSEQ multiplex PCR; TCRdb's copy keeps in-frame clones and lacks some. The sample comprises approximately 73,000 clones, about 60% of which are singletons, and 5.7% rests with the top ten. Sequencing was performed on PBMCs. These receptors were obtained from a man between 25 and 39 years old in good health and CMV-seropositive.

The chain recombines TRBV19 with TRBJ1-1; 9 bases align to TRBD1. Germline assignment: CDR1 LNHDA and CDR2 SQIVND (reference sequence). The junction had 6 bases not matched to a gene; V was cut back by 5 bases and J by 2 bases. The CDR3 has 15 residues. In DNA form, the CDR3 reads TGTGCCAGTAGTGGCCGGGACAGGGTTAACACTGAAGCTTTCTTT. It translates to CASSGRDRVNTEAFF.

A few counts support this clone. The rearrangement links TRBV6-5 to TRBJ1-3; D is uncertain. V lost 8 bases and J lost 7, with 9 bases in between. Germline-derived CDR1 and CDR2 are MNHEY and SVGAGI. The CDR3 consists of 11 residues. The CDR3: CASGEFNTIYF. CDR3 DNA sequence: TGTGCCAGCGGGGAGTTTAACACCATATATTTT.

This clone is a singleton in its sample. The CDR3 loop is CASSIGLEGHETQYF. The CDR3 DNA reads as TGTGCCAGTAGTATAGGCCTGGAGGGCCATGAGACCCAGTACTTC. The gene calls are TRBV19 and TRBJ2-5; D may be TRBD2 (6 bases). Germline-derived CDR1 and CDR2 are LNHDA and SQIVND (reference sequence). The CDR3 length is 15 residues. V was pared by 1 base and J by 5 bases, with 14 bases between.

Written as DNA, the CDR3 is TGTGCCAGCTCCCCCAGGGAAGTTTTTAATGAGCAGTTCTTC. Protein: CASSPREVFNEQFF. V and J are TRBV18 and TRBJ2-1, with TRBD1 as a possible D gene (5 bases). The CDR3 has 14 residues. Trimming shortened V by 6 bases and J by 7 bases, and 16 bases separated the two germline ends. The germline CDR1 and CDR2 sequences are KGHSH and LQKENI. The full variable domain, its missing parts supplied by reference TRBV18 and TRBJ2-1, is NAGVMQNPRHLVRRRGQEARLRCSPMKGHSHVYWYRQLPEEGLKFMVYLQKENIIDESGMPKERFSAEFPKEGPSILRIQQVVRGDSAAYFCASSPREVFNEQFFGPGTRLTVL.

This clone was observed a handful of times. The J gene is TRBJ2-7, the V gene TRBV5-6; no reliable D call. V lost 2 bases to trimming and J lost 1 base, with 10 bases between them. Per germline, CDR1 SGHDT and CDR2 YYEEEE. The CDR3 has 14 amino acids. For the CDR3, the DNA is TGTGCCAGCAGCTTAGTAGAAACTTCCTACGAGCAGTACTTC. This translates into CASSLVETSYEQYF.

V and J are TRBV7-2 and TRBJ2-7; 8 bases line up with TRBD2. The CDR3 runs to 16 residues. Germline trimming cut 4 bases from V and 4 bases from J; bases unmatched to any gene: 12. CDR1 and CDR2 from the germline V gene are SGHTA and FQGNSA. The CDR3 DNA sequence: TGTGCCAGCAGCTGGTCGGCGGGAGGCGGGGCGTACGAGCAGTACTTC. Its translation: CASSWSAGGGAYEQYF.

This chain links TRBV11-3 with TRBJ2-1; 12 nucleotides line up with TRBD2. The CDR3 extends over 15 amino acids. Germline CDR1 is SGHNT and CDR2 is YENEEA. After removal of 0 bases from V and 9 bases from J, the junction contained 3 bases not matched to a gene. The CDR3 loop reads CASSLELAGGSEQFF. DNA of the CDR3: TGTGCCAGCAGCTTAGAACTAGCGGGAGGTAGTGAGCAGTTCTTC.

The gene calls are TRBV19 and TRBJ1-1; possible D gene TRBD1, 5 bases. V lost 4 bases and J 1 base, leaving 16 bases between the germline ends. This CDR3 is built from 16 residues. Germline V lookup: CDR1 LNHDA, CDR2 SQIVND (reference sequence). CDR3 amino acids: CASSRGDGVRNTEAFF. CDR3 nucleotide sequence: TGTGCCAGTAGTAGGGGCGACGGAGTACGGAACACTGAAGCTTTCTTT.

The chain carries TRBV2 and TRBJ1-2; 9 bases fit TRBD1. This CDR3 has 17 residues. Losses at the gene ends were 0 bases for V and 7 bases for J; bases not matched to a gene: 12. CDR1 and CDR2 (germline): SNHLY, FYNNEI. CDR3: CASSEAWGQGSVGGYTF. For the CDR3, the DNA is TGTGCCAGCAGTGAAGCATGGGGACAGGGAAGTGTGGGTGGCTACACCTTC.

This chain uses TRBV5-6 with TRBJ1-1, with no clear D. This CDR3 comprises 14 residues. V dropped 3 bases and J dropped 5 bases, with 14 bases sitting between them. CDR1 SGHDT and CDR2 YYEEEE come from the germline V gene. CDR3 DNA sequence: TGTGCCAGCAGCTACCGGGAGAGGGTTACTGAAGCTTTCTTT. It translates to CASSYRERVTEAFF.

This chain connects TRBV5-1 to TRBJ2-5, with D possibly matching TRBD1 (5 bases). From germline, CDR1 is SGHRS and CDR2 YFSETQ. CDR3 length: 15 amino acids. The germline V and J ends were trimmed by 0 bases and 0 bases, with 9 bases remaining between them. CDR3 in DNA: TGCGCCAGCAGCTTGGGTGGGGCTAACCAAGAGACCCAGTACTTC. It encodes CASSLGGANQETQYF.

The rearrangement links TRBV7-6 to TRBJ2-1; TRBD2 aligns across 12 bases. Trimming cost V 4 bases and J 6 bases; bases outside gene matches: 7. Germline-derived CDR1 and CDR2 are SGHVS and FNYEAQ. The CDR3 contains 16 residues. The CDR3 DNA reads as TGTGCCAGCAGCTCCGCTAGCGGGAGGGCCGGCAATGAGCAGTTCTTC. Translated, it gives CASSSASGRAGNEQFF. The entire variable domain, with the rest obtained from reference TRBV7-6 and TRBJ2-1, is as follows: GAGVSQSPRYKVTKRGQDVALRCDPISGHVSLYWYRQALGQGPEFLTYFNYEAQQDKSGLPNDRFSAERPEGSISTLTIQRTEQRDSAMYRCASSSASGRAGNEQFFGPGTRLTVL.

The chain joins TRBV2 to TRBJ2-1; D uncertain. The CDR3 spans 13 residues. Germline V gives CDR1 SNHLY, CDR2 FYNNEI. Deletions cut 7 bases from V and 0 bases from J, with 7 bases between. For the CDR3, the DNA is TGTGCCAGCACCGCGAGCTCCTACAATGAGCAGTTCTTC. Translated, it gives CASTASSYNEQFF. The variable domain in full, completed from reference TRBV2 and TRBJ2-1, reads EPEVTQTPSHQVTQMGQEVILRCVPISNHLYFYWYRQILGQKVEFLVSFYNNEISEKSEIFDDQFSVERPDGSNFTLKIRSTKLEDSAMYFCASTASSYNEQFFGPGTRLTVL.

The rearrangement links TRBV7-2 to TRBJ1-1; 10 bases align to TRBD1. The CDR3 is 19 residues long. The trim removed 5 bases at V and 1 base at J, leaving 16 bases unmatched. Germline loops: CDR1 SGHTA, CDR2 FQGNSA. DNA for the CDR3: TGTGCCAGCAGCAGGCGGGACAGGGGCGCCTCGCATAGGAACACTGAAGCTTTCTTT. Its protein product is CASSRRDRGASHRNTEAFF.